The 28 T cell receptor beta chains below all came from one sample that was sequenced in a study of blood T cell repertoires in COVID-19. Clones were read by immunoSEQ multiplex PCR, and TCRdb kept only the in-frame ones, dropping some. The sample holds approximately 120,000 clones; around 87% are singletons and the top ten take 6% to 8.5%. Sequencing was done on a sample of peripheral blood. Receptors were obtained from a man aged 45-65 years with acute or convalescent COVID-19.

CDR3 sequence (DNA): TGTGCCAGCAGTTCACTAGCGTCTTCCTACAATGAGCAGTTCTTC. This codes for CASSSLASSYNEQFF. The chain uses TRBV6-2 or TRBV6-3 and TRBJ2-1; 7 bases agree with TRBD2. Germline V gives CDR1 MNHEY, CDR2 SVGEGT. J gave up 1 base and V 4 bases, and 4 bases lay outside the gene matches. This CDR3 contains 15 residues.

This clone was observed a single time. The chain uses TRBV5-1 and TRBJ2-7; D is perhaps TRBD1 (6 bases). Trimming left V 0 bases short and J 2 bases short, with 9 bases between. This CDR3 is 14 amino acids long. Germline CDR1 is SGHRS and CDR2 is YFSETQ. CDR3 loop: CASSLDGGPYEQYF. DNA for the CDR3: TGCGCCAGCAGCTTGGATGGGGGCCCCTACGAGCAGTACTTC. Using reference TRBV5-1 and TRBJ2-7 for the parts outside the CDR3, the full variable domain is KAGVTQTPRYLIKTRGQQVTLSCSPISGHRSVSWYQQTPGQGLQFLFEYFSETQRNKGNFPGRFSGRQFSNSRSEMNVSTLELGDSALYLCASSLDGGPYEQYFGPGTRLTVT.

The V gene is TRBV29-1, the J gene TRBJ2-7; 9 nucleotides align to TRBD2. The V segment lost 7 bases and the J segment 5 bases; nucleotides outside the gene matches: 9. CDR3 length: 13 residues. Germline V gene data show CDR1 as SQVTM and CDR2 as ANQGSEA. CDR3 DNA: TGCAGCGCTGCTTGGTTAGCGGGAGACGAGCAGTACTTC. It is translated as CSAAWLAGDEQYF.

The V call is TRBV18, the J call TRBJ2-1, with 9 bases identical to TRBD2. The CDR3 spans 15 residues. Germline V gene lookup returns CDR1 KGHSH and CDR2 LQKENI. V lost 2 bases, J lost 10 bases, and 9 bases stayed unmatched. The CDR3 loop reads CASSPDLAGIGEQFF. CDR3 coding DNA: TGTGCCAGCTCACCAGACCTAGCGGGAATAGGGGAGCAGTTCTTC.

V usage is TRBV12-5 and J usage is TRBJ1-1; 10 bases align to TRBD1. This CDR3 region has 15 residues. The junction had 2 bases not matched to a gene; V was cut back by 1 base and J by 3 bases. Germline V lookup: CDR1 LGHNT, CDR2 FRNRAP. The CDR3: CASGLGGQGDTEAFF. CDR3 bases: TGTGCTAGTGGTTTGGGAGGACAGGGGGACACTGAAGCTTTCTTT. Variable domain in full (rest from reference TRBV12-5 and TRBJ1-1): DARVTQTPRHKVTEMGQEVTMRCQPILGHNTVFWYRQTMMQGLELLAYFRNRAPLDDSGMPKDRFSAEMPDATLATLKIQPSEPRDSAVYFCASGLGGQGDTEAFFGQGTRLTVV.

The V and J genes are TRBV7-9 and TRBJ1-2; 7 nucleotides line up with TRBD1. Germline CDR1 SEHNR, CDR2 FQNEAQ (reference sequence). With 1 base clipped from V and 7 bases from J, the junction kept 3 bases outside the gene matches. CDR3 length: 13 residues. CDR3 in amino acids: CASSLDRGSGYTF. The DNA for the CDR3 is TGTGCCAGCAGCTTAGACAGGGGAAGTGGCTACACCTTC. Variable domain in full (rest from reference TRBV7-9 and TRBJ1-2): DTGVSQNPRHKITKRGQNVTFRCDPISEHNRLYWYRQTLGQGPEFLTYFQNEAQLEKSRLLSDRFSAERPKGSFSTLEIQRTEQGDSAMYLCASSLDRGSGYTFGSGTRLTVV.

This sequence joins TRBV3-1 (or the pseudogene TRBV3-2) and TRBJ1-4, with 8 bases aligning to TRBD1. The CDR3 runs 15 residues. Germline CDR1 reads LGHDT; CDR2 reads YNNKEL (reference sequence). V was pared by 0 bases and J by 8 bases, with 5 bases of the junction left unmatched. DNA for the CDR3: TGTGCCAGCAGCCAAGAGGACAGGGAGGCGGAAAAACTGTTTTTT. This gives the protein CASSQEDREAEKLFF.

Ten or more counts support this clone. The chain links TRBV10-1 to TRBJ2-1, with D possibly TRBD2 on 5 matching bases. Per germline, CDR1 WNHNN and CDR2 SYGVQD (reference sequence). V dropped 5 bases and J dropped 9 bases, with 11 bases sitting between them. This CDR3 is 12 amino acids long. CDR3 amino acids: CASSRGSSEQFF. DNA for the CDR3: TGCGCCAGCAGTCGGGGTTCGTCTGAGCAGTTCTTC.

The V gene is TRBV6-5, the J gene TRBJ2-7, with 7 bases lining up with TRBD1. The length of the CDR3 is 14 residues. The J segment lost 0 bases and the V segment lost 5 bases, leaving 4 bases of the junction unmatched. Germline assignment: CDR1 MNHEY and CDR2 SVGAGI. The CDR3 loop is CASSRTGTSYEQYF. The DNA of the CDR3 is TGTGCCAGCAGTAGGACAGGAACCTCCTACGAGCAGTACTTC.

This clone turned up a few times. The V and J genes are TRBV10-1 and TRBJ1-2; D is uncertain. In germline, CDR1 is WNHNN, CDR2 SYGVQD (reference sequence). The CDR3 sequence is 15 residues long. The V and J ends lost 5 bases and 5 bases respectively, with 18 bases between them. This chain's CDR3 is CASSTFIKPEYGYTF. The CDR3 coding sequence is TGCGCCAGCAGTACTTTCATAAAACCGGAGTATGGCTACACCTTC.

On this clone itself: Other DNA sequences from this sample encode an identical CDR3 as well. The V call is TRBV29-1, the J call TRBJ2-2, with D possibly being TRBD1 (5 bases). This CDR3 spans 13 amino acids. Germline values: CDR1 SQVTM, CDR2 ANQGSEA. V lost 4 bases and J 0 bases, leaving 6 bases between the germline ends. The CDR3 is CSVGTTNTGELFF. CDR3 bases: TGCAGCGTTGGGACAACGAACACCGGGGAGCTGTTTTTT.

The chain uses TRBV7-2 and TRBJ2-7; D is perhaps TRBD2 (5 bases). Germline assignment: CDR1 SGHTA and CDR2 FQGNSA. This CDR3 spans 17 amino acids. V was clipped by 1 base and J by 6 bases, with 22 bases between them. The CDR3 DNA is TGTGCCAGCAGCTTAGGACGGATAGCAGGAGGTACGCGCGAGCAGTACTTC. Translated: CASSLGRIAGGTREQYF.

CDR3 DNA: TGTGCCAGCAGCGCGGGCTCCGGGGAGACCCAGTACTTC. Amino acids: CASSAGSGETQYF. The chain couples TRBV11-3 to TRBJ2-5; maybe TRBD2 (5 bases). CDR3 length: 13 residues. V shed 5 bases and J shed 5 bases, with 12 bases lying between them. CDR1 is SGHNT and CDR2 is YENEEA in the germline V gene.

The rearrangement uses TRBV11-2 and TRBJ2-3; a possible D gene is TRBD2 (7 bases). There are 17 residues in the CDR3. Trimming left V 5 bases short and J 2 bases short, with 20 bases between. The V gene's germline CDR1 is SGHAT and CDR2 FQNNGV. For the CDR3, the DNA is TGTGCCAGCAGCCTAAGGGGGGCTAGCGGATACACAGATACGCAGTATTTT. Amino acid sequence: CASSLRGASGYTDTQYF. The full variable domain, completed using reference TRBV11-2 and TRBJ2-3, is EAGVAQSPRYKIIEKRQSVAFWCNPISGHATLYWYQQILGQGPKLLIQFQNNGVVDDSQLPKDRFSAERLKGVDSTLKIQPAKLEDSAVYLCASSLRGASGYTDTQYFGPGTRLTVL.

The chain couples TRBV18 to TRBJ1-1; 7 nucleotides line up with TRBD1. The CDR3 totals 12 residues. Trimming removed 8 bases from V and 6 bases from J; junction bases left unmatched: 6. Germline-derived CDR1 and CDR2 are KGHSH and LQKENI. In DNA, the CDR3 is TGTGCCAGCCGGACAGGACCCTCTGAAGCTTTCTTT. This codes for CASRTGPSEAFF.

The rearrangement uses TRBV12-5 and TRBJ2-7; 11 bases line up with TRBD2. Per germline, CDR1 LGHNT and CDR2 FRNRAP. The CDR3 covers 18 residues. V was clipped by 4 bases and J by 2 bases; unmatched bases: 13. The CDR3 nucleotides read TGTGCTAGTGGTTCTGGGGGGGGACTAGCGGTAGACGCCTACGAGCAGTACTTC. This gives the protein CASGSGGGLAVDAYEQYF.

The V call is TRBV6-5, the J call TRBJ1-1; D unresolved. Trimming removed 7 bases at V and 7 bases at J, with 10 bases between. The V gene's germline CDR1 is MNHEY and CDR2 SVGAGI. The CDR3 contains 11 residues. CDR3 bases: TGTGCCAGCACCAATCGCGGTGAAGCTTTCTTT. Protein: CASTNRGEAFF.

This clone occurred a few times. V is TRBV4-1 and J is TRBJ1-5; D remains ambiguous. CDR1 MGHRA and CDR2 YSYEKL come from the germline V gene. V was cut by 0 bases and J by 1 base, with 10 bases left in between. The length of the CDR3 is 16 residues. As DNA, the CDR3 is TGCGCCAGCAGCCAAGAAGAGACAAGGAGCAATCAGCCCCAGCATTTT. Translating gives CASSQEETRSNQPQHF.

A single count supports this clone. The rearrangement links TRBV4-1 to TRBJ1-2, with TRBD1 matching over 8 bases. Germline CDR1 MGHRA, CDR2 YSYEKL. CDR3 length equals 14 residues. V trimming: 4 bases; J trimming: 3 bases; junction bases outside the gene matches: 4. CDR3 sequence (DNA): TGCGCCAGCAGCCCGGACAGGGAGGACTATGGCTACACCTTC. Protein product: CASSPDREDYGYTF.

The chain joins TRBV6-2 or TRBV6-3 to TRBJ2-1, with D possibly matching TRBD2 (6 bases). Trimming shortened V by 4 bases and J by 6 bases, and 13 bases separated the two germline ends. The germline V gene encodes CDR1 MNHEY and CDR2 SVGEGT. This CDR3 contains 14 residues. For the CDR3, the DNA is TGTGCCAGCAGTTTAGAAGGAGGGGTCAATGAGCAGTTCTTC. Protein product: CASSLEGGVNEQFF.

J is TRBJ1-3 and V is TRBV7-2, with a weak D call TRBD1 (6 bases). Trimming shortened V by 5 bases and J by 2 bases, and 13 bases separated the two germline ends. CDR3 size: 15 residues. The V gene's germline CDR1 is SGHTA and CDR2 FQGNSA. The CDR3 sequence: CASSRNRVAGNTIYF. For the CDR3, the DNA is TGTGCCAGCAGCCGGAACAGGGTTGCTGGAAACACCATATATTTT.

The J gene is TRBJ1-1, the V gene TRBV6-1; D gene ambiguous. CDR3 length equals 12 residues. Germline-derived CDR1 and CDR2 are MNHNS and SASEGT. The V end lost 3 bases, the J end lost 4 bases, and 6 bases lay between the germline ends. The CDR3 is CASSEAATEAFF. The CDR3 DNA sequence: TGTGCCAGCAGTGAGGCGGCCACTGAAGCTTTCTTT.

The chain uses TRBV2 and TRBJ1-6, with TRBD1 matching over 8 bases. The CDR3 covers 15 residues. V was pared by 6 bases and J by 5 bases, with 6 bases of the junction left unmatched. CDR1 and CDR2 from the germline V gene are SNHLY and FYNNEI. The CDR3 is CASSLPTGDNSPLHF. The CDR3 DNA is TGTGCCAGCAGCCTCCCGACAGGGGATAATTCACCCCTCCACTTT.

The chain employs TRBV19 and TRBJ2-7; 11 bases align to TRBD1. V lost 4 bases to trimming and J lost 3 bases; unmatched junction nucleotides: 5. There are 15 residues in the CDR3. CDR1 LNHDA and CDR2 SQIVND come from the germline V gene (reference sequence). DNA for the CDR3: TGTGCCAGTAGTAGAGAGGGACAGGGGGGCTACGAGCAGTACTTC. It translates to CASSREGQGGYEQYF. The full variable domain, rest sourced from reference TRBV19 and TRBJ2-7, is DGGITQSPKYLFRKEGQNVTLSCEQNLNHDAMYWYRQDPGQGLRLIYYSQIVNDFQKGDIAEGYSVSREKKESFPLTVTSAQKNPTAFYLCASSREGQGGYEQYFGPGTRLTVT.

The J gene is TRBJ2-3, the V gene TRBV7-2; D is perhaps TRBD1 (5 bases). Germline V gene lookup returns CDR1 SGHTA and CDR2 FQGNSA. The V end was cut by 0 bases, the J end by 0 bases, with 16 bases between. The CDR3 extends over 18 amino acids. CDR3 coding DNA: TGTGCCAGCAGCTTAGCGTTTGGGGCAGCAGGGAGCACAGATACGCAGTATTTT. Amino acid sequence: CASSLAFGAAGSTDTQYF.

The CDR3 DNA reads as TGTGCCACCCAACCAGGAGGGACGGGTAGCAATCAGCCCCAGCATTTT. Protein: CATQPGGTGSNQPQHF. This chain uses TRBV24-1 with TRBJ1-5, with a possible D match to TRBD1 (5 bases). Germline lookup yields CDR1 KGHDR and CDR2 SFDVKD. The CDR3 totals 16 residues. V shed 9 bases and J shed 0 bases, with 17 bases lying between them.

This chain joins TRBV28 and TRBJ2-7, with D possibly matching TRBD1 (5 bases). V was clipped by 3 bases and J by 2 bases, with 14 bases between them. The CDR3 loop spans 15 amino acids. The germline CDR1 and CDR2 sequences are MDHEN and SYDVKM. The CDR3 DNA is TGTGCCAGCAGTTTGGGGCGACCCTCCACCTACGAGCAGTACTTC. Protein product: CASSLGRPSTYEQYF.

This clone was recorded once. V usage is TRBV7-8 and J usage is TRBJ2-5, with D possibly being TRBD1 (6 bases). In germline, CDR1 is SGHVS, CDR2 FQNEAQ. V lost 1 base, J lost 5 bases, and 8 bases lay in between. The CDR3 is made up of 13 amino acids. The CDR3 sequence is CASSLGRGETQYF. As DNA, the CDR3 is TGTGCCAGCAGCTTAGGCAGGGGCGAGACCCAGTACTTC.